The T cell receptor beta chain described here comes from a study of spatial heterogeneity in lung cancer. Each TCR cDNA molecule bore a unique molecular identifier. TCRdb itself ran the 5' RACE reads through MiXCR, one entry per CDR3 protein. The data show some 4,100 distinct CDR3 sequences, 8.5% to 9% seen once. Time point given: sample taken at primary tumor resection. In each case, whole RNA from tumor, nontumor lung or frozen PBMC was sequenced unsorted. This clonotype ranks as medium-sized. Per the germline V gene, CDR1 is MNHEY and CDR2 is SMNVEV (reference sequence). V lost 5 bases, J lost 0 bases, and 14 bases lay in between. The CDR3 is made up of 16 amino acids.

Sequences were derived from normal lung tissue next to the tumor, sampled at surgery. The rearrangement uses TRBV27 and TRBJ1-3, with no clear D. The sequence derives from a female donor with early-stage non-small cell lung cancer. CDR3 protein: CASSPSFSSSGNTIYF. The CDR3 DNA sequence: TGTGCCAGCAGTCCCTCATTCTCGAGCTCTGGAAACACCATATATTTT.